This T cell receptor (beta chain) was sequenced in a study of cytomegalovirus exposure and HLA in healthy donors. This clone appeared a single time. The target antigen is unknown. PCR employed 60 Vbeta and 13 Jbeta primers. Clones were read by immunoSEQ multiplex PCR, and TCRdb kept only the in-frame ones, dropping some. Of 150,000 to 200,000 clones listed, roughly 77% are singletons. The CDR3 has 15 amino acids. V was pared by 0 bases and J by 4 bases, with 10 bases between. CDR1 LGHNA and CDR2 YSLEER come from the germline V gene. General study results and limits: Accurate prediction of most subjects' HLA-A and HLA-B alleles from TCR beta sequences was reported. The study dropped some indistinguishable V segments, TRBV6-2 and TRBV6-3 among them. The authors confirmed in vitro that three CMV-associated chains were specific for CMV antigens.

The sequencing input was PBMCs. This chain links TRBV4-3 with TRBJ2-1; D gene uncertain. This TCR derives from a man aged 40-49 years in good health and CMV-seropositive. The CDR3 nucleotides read TGCGCCAGCAGCCAAGACTCGCGCACTTACAATGAGCAGTTCTTC. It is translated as CASSQDSRTYNEQFF.